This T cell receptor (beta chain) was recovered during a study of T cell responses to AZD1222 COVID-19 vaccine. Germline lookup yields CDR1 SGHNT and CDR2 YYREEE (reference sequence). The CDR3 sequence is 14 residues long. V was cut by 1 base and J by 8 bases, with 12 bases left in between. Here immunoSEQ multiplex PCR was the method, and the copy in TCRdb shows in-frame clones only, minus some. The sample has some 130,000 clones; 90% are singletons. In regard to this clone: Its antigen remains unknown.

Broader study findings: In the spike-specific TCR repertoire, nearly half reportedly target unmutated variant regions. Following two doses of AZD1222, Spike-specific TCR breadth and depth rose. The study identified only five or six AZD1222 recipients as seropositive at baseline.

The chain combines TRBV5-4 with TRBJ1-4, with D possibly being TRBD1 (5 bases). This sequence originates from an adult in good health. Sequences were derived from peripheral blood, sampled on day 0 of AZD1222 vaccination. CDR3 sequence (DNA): TGTGCCAGCAGCTTGAAGGGGAGGAGGGAAAAACTGTTTTTT. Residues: CASSLKGRREKLFF.